This TCR beta chain emerged from a study of blood T cell repertoires in COVID-19. This CDR3 has 15 amino acids. Germline trimming cut 4 bases from V and 4 bases from J; bases unmatched to any gene: 9. Germline CDR1 SGHTS, CDR2 YDEGEE. Libraries were prepared by immunoSEQ multiplex PCR; TCRdb keeps only in-frame clonotypes and omits some of them. Among roughly 100,000 clones, approximately 80% were seen once, and the ten largest hold 4% to 6%. The sequencing input was peripheral blood. The clonotype was recovered from a man aged 80 or over with COVID-19, enrolled during active disease. The genes are TRBV5-8 and TRBJ2-3, with 7 nucleotides matching TRBD1. The DNA for the CDR3 is TGTGCCAGCAGCCTGAGCAGGGGGTCCTCAGATACGCAGTATTTT. It specifies CASSLSRGSSDTQYF.